This is a list of T cell receptor beta chains from one sample in a study of response to subunit inactivated influenza vaccine. MiXCR, run by TCRdb on the RT-PCR reads, gives a single entry per CDR3 protein. The table lists more than 700,000 distinct CDR3 sequences, 21% of them singletons. Source: PBMCs from blood, taken approximately 5 days after vaccination. The receptors here all came from a man aged 50 or older who received an inactivated influenza vaccine. Each CDR3 is given without its conserved first and last residue. The order of the fields is V gene, CDR3 protein.

>TRBV12-3/TRBV12-4
ASSRRATNEKLF
>TRBV19
ASRAEDLAKNIQY
>TRBV6-1
ASAPGQGVSPLH
>TRBV12-3/TRBV12-4
ASSSRTSGGSSYNEQF
>TRBV5-1
ASSFEGKQEYYNEQF
>TRBV20-1
SALGPSGDIQY
>TRBV28
ASIRQTGTEAF
>TRBV4-2
ASSQDLPRGYEQY
>TRBV12-3/TRBV12-4
ASSLGPGADTQY
>TRBV12-3/TRBV12-4
ASSKSGGMEKLF
>TRBV30
AWGTGIGGNTIY
>TRBV12-3/TRBV12-4
ASSLKGTGSSSYNEQF
>TRBV5-1
ASSLVPGANTGELF
>TRBV7-9
ASSHSGTPSTDTQY
>TRBV11-2
ASSFGGITGELF
>TRBV20-1
SASRGRSYEQY
>TRBV9
ASSVGTGGSYEQY
>TRBV2
ASSDSEVYGYT
>TRBV5-1
ASSPIGQGTSGVYQETQY
>TRBV5-6
ASSSSPLRTGSYEQY
>TRBV12-3/TRBV12-4
ASSLRGNEKLF
>TRBV9
ASSVEDSGRARDTQY
>TRBV7-9
ASSSEYRANTGELF
>TRBV18
ASSPRQEIGGELF
>TRBV29-1
SVEGDRGRSYEQY
>TRBV3-1
ASSQDGTEIYGYT
>TRBV7-9
ASSAQAGASGNTIY
>TRBV5-1
ASSQGQPTYEQY
>TRBV20-1
SARDLGASGANVLT
>TRBV3-1
ASSQEAGSYDNEQF
>TRBV20-1
SARAGPPRQF
>TRBV4-3
ASSQDYFTDTQY
>TRBV20-1
SAPGTGGETQY
>TRBV7-9
ASSLAGYGTDTQY
>TRBV7-6
ASSLVAGYSSEQY
>TRBV6-6
ASSRPPRDEAF
>TRBV6-2/TRBV6-3
ASSYFGQGGSAGANVLT
>TRBV28
ASSSPPGTGFSPLH
>TRBV25-1
ASRDSLRRETQY
>TRBV6-1
ASSAASPTDTQY
>TRBV12-3/TRBV12-4
ASTRGGSTEAF
>TRBV28
ASLDRDRYNEQF
>TRBV4-3
ASSQDRTGLNSPLH
>TRBV29-1
SVWGLSGNTIY